This T cell receptor (beta chain) was sequenced for a study of T-cell memory formation after mild COVID-19 (dated by TCRdb to the early 2020s). For context, the study as a whole: Most TCR sequence clusters were specific to one of the two donors. T-cell clones expanding and contracting after mild COVID-19 in a couple of donors were tracked by longitudinal TCRalpha and TCRbeta repertoire sequencing. The cohort comprised two young, previously healthy adult volunteers, one female and one male.

Results and caveats for the whole study, not just this receptor: Only two mild cases were covered in the study, and larger cohorts including severe cases with pre-infection samples were considered necessary. Clones that contracted from day 15 to 85 showed balanced CD4/CD8 phenotypes, whereas a second wave of clones that expanded from day 15 to 37 leaned towards CD4+. The detection of some responding clones in pre-infection memory suggests that pre-existing cross-reactive memory T cells joined the SARS-CoV-2 response. Contracting CD4+ clones appeared mostly in the CM and EM memory subsets, whereas CD8+ clones were enriched in EMRA. SARS-CoV-2 specificity of the second-wave clones peaking on day 37 was not confirmed.

Ficoll-Paque density gradient centrifugation was used to isolate PBMCs. This clonotype has at least ten counts. Its antigen has not been determined. Base qualities are missing; no much larger clone stands one base away. V is cut by 3 bases and J by 0 bases, and the space between the germline ends is 12 bases. In the germline V gene, CDR1 corresponds to SGHAT and CDR2 to FQNNGV. CDR3 length: 16 amino acids, cysteine to phenylalanine. Only the CDR3 region is kept as DNA, spanning 48 bases read in frame from base 1. Sequencing instrument: Illumina NovaSeq 6000. TCRalpha and TCRbeta cDNA libraries were built by 5'RACE with constant-segment primers, adding sample barcodes and unique molecular identifiers. Trizol reagent was used to extract RNA from every sample. Library amplification was performed in two PCR steps, and a second sample barcode and Illumina TruSeq adapters were introduced in the second step. Sequencing of libraries was performed on an Illumina NovaSeq with 2 x 150 bp paired-end reads. The study's processing was this. With migec v1.2.7, reads were demultiplexed and then collapsed into UMI-guided consensus sequences. Using mixcr v2.1.11, UMI consensuses were aligned to TRA and TRB V and J templates and then assembled into clonotypes. A clonotype was counted as expanded or contracted only when both edgeR and NoisET called the clonotype significant, with the noise models trained on biological replicates. For edgeR calls, a false discovery rate-adjusted p below 0.01 and a log2 fold-change threshold of 1 were applied. PCA with hierarchical clustering of max-normalized trajectories of the 1000 most abundant clonotypes was used as exploratory dynamics analysis. Separately sequenced CD4+ and CD8+ repertoires were used to assign a CD4 or CD8 phenotype to each responding clone. The raw public data were reprocessed by TCRdb itself: fastp quality trimming at Q25, MiXCR clonotype calling, in-frame beta chains only. Rows are unified per CDR3 protein, each entry keeping the most common DNA and genes. The authors' filters were not applied to this entry. Counted in this sample were roughly 6,500 distinct CDR3 sequences; roughly 20% of them appeared once. The top ten clonotypes cover roughly half of the sample.

The sequenced material came from PBMCs or a T cell subset sorted from them (not recorded which). The chain was built from TRBV11-2 and TRBJ2-4, with the D segment possibly TRBD1 or TRBD2, each aligning over 7 bases. The receptor was isolated from an adult woman who had mild COVID-19 (a few samples of this study predate the infection). The sample titles of this study are shuffled in the database, so cell type and time point are left out; the donor was told from shared clones. The CDR3 in this case is CASSFRGGIAKNIQYF. The DNA sequence follows: TGTGCCAGCAGCTTCAGGGGGGGGATAGCCAAAAACATTCAGTACTTC.